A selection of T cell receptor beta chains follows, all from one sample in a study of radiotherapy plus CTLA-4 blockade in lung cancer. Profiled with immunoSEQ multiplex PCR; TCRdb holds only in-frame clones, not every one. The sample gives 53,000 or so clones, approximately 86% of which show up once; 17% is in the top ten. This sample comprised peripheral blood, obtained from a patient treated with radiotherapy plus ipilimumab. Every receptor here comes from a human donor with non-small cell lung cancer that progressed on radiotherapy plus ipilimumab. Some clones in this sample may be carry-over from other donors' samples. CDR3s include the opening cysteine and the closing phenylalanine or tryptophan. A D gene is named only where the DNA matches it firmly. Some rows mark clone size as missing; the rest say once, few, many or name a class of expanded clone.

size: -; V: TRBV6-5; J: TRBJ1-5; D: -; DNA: TGTGCCAGCCGACAGACAGGAGTCATCAATCAGCCCCAGCATTTT; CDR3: CASRQTGVINQPQHF
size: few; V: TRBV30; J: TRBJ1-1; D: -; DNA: TGTGCCTGGAGTGTGCGGAACACTGAAGCTTTCTTT; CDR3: CAWSVRNTEAFF
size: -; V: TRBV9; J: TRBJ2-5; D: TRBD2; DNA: TGTGCCAGCAGCGTAGAAGCGGGACAAGAGACCCAGTACTTC; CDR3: CASSVEAGQETQYF
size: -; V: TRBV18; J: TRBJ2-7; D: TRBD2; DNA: TGTGCCAGCTCGCCACAACTAGCGGGAGGAGCCGAGCAGTACTTC; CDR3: CASSPQLAGGAEQYF
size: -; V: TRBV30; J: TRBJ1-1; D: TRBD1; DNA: TGTGCCTGGAGAGTTACAGGGGGGCTTTCTGAAGCTTTCTTT; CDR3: CAWRVTGGLSEAFF
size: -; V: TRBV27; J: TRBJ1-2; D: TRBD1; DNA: TGTGCCAGCAGTTTATCCCGGACAGGGTATGGCTACACCTTC; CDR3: CASSLSRTGYGYTF
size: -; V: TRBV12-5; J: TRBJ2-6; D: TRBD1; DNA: TGTGCTAGTGGTTTGGGTGACAGGGGGGCCAGCTCTGGGGCCAACGTCCTGACTTTC; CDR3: CASGLGDRGASSGANVLTF
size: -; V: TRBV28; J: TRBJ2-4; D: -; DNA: TGTGCCAGCAGTTTACAGGGGCTAGCCAAAAACATTCAGTACTTC; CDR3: CASSLQGLAKNIQYF
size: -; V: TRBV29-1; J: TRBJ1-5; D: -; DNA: TGCAGCCCTCAGGGGAGAAATCAGCCCCAGCATTTT; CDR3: CSPQGRNQPQHF
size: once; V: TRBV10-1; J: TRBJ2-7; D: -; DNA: TGCGCCAGCAGTGGAGGGTTATTTGGCTACGAGCAGTACTTC; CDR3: CASSGGLFGYEQYF
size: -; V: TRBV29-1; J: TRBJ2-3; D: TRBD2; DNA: TGCAGCGTTGAATCCGAGGGCCACAGGGGACTAGCGGGAGGCTCAGATACGCAGTATTTT; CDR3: CSVESEGHRGLAGGSDTQYF
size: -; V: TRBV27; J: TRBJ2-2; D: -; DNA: TGTGCCAGCAGTTTCAATGGAAGAGTTGGGGAGTTGGGAAACACCGGGGAGCTGTTTTTT; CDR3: CASSFNGRVGELGNTGELFF
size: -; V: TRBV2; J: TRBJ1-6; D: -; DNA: TGTGCCAGCAGTGAGAAGGGACACTATAATTCACCCCTCCACTTT; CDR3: CASSEKGHYNSPLHF
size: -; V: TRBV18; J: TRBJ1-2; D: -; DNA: TGTGCCAGCTCACCACTTCCGGGTAACGGCTACACCTTC; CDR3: CASSPLPGNGYTF
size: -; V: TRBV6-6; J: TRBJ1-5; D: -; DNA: TGTGCCAGCAGCCAAAAAGATGCAGGGCCCCAGCATTTT; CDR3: CASSQKDAGPQHF
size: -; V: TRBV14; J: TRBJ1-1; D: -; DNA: TGTGCCAGCAGTTGGCAGGGTAGAGCTGAAGCTTTCTTT; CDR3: CASSWQGRAEAFF